The clone carrying this TCR beta chain was counted ten times or more. Its matching antigen is unknown. None of the patients had undergone any treatment ahead of thyroid surgery. This entry is derived from a study of metastatic and nonmetastatic thyroid tumors. Study summary: Repertoires from malignant and benign thyroid patients were compared across blood and tumor or nodule tissue. Whole-study findings and limits: Versus benign nodules, malignant thyroid tumors reportedly had significantly higher TCR beta diversity, in blood and tumor.

Germline V gene lookup returns CDR1 MNHNS and CDR2 SASEGT. CDR3 size: 16 residues. The V and J ends lost 4 bases and 8 bases respectively, with 20 bases between them. As handled by the study authors: Variation in CDR3 across clinicopathological groups served as the basis for constructing a distant-metastasis classifier in papillary thyroid cancer. TCRdb re-processed the PCR reads through MiXCR. Here the V and J calls rest on TCRdb's processing, not on the authors' analysis. The sample holds approximately 86,000 clones, around 13% seen once. This chain links TRBV6-1 with TRBJ1-4; D gene ambiguous. This sequence was found in a female donor with papillary thyroid cancer or a benign thyroid nodule (not recorded which). Some clones in this sample may be carry-over from other donors' samples. Specimen: tumor tissue. Here the CDR3 DNA reads TGTGCCAGCAGTGCCGCTGGATGGGCTCAAGGGGAAAAACTGTTTTTT. Amino acids: CASSAAGWAQGEKLFF.